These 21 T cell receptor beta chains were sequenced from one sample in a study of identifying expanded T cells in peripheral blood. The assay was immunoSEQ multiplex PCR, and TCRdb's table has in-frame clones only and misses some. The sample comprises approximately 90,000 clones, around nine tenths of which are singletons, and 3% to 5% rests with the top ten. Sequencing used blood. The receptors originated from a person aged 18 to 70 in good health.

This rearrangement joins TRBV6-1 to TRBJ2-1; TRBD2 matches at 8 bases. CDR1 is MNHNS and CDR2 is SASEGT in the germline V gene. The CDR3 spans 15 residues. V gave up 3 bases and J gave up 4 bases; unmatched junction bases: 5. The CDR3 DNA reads TGTGCCAGCAGTGATTCACTAGCGGAATACAATGAGCAGTTCTTC. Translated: CASSDSLAEYNEQFF.

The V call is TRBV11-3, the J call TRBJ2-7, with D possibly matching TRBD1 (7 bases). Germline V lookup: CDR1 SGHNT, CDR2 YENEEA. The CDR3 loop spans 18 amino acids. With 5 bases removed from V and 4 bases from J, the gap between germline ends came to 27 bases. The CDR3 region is CASSRLTGTWRGRYEQYF. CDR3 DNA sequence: TGTGCCAGCAGCCGGCTGACAGGGACGTGGAGGGGGCGATACGAGCAGTACTTC.

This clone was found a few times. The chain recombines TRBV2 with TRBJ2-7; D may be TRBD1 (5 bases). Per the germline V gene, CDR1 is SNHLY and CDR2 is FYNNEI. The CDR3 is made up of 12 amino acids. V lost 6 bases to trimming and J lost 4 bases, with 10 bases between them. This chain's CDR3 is CASRKTGYEQYF. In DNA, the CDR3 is TGTGCCAGCAGGAAAACAGGATACGAGCAGTACTTC.

Here the CDR3 reads CASSGEAFVGSPLHF. CDR3 DNA sequence: TGTGCCAGCAGTGGGGAGGCCTTCGTAGGTTCACCCCTCCACTTT. V and J are TRBV6-4 and TRBJ1-6; D not resolved. This CDR3 contains 15 residues. Germline loops: CDR1 MRHNA, CDR2 SNTAGT. V lost 4 bases and J lost 9, with 16 bases in between.

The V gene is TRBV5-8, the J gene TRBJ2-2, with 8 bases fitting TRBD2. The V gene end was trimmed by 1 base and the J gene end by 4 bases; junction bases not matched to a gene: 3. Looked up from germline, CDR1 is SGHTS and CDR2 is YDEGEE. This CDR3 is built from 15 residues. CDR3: CASSLYAGGTGELFF. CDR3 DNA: TGTGCCAGCAGCTTGTACGCGGGGGGCACCGGGGAGCTGTTTTTT.

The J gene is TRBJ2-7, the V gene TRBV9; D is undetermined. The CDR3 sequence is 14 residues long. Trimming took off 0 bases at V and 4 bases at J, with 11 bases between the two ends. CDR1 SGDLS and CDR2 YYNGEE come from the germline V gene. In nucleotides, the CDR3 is TGTGCCAGCAGCGTAGGGGAAGGGAAATACGAGCAGTACTTC. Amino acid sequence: CASSVGEGKYEQYF.

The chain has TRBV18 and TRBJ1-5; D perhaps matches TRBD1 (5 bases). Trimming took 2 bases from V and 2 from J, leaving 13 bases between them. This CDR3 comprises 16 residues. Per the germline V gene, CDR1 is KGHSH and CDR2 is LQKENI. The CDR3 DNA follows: TGTGCCAGCTCACCAGGGGGAATAGGAGGCAATCAGCCCCAGCATTTT. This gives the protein CASSPGGIGGNQPQHF.

CDR3 DNA sequence: TGTGCCAGCAGTTTTCCCCTAAAGACAGGGGGCACAGATACGCAGTATTTT. This gives the protein CASSFPLKTGGTDTQYF. This sequence joins TRBV28 and TRBJ2-3; TRBD1 agrees at 8 bases. The germline V gene has CDR1 MDHEN and CDR2 SYDVKM. The CDR3 spans 17 residues. V shed 3 bases and J 1 base; nucleotides not matched to a gene: 9.

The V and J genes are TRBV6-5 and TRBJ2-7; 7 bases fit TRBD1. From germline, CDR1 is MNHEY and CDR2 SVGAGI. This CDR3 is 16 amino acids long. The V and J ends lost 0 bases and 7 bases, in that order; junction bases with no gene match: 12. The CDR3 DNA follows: TGTGCCAGCAGTTACTCGTTTCAGGGGGAGCGAGGGGAGCAGTACTTC. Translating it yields CASSYSFQGERGEQYF.

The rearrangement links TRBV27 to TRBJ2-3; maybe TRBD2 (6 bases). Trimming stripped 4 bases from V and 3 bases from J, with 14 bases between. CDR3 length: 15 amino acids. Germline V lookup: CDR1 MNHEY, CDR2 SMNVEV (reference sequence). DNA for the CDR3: TGTGCCAGCAGTTGGGGGGACTCCGAGACAGATACGCAGTATTTT. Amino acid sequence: CASSWGDSETDTQYF.

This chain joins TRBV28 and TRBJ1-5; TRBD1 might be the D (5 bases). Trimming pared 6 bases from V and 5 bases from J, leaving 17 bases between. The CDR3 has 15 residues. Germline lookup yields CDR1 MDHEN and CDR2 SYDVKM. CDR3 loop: CASRQDGQGDQPQHF. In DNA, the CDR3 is TGTGCCAGCAGGCAGGACGGACAAGGCGATCAGCCCCAGCATTTT.

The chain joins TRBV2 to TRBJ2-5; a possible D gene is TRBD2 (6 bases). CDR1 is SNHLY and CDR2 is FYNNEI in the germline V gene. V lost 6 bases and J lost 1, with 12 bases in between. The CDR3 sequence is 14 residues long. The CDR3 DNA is TGTGCCAGCAGGCTAACCGGGGGCCAAGAGACCCAGTACTTC. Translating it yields CASRLTGGQETQYF.

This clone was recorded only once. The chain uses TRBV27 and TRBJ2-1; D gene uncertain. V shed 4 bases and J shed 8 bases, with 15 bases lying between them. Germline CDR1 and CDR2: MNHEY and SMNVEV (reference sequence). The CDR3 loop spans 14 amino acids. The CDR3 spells CASSSSSFVYEQFF. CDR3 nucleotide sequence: TGTGCCAGCAGTTCGAGTAGCTTCGTCTATGAGCAGTTCTTC.

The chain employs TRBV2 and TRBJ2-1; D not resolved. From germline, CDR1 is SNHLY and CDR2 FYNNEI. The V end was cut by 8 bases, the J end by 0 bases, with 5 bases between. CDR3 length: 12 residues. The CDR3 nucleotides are TGTGCCAGCTTTAGCTCCTACAATGAGCAGTTCTTC. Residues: CASFSSYNEQFF.

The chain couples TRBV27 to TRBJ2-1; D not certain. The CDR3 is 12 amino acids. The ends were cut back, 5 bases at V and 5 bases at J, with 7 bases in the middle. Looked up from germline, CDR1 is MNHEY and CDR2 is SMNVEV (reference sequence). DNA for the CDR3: TGTGCCAGCAGTACGATGGACAATGAGCAGTTCTTC. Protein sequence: CASSTMDNEQFF.

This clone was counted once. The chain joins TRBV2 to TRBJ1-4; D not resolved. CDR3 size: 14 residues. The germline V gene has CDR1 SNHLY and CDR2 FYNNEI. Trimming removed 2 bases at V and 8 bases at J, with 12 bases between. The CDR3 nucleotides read TGTGCCAGCAGTGAATCTAGGGTTGGAGAAAAACTGTTTTTT. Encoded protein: CASSESRVGEKLFF.

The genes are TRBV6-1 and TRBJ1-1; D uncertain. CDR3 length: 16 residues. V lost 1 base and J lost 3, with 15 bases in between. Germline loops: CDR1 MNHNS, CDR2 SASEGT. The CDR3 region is CASSEEIVVQDTEAFF. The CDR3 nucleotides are TGTGCCAGCAGTGAAGAGATTGTGGTCCAGGACACTGAAGCTTTCTTT.

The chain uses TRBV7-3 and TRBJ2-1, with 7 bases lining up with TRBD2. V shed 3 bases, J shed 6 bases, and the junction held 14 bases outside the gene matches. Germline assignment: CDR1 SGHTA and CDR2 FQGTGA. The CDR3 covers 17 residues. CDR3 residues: CASSLAPRTSGGNEQFF. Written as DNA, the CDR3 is TGTGCCAGCAGCTTGGCCCCCCGGACTAGTGGGGGCAATGAGCAGTTCTTC.

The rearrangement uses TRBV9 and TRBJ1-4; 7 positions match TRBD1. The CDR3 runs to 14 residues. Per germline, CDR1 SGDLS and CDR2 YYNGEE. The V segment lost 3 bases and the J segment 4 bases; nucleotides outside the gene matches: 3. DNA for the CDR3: TGTGCCAGCAGCGAGGGACAGAATAATGAAAAACTGTTTTTT. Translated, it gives CASSEGQNNEKLFF. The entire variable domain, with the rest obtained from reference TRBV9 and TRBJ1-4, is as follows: DSGVTQTPKHLITATGQRVTLRCSPRSGDLSVYWYQQSLDQGLQFLIQYYNGEERAKGNILERFSAQQFPDLHSELNLSSLELGDSALYFCASSEGQNNEKLFFGSGTQLSVL.

In nucleotides, the CDR3 is TGTGCCAGCAGCGATGGACAGGGGAGAAGATCACCCCTCCACTTT. Its translation: CASSDGQGRRSPLHF. The chain carries TRBV9 and TRBJ1-6; 9 positions agree with TRBD1. CDR3 length equals 15 residues. Germline-derived CDR1 and CDR2 are SGDLS and YYNGEE. Trimming took 3 bases from V and 10 from J; bases not matched to a gene: 8.

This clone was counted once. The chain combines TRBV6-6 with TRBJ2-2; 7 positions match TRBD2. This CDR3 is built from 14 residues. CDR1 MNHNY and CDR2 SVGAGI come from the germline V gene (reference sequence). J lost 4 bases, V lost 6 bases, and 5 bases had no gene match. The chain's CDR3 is CASSPVAGTGELFF. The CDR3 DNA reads TGTGCCAGCAGCCCCGTAGCGGGCACCGGGGAGCTGTTTTTT.